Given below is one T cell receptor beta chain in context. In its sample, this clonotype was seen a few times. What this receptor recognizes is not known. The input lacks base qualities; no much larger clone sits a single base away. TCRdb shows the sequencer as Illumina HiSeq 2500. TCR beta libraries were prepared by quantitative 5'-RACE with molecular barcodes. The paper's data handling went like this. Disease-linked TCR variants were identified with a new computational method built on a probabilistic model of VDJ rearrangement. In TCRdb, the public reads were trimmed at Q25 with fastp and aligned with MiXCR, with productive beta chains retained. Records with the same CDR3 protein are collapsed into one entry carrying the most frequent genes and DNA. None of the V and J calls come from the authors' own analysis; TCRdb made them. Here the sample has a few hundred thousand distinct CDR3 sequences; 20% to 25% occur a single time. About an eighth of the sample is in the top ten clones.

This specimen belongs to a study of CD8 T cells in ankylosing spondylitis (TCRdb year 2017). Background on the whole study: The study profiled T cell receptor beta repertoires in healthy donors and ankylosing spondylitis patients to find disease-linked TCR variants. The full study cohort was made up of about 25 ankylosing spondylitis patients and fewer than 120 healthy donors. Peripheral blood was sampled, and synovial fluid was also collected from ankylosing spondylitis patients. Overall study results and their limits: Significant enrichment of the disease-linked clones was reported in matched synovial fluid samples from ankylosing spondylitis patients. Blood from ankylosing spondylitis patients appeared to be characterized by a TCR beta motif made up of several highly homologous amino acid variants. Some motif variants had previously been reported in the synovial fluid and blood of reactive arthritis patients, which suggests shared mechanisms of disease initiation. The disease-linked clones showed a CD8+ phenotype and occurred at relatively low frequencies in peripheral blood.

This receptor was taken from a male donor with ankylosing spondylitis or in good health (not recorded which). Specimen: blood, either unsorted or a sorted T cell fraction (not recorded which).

The CDR3 region: CASSYGTGYTGELFF. The nucleotide sequence is TGTGCCAGCAGCTACGGGACAGGGTACACCGGGGAGCTGTTTTTT. Rearrangement joined TRBV5-6 to TRBJ2-2, and 9 junctional nucleotides match TRBD1. The CDR3 covers 15 residues, taking in both the cysteine and the phenylalanine. Here the CDR3 DNA is all that survives: 45 bases in frame from base 1. CDR1 and CDR2 are read off the germline V gene as SGHDT and YYEEEE. Relative to germline, V is missing 3 bases and J is missing 3 bases, with 3 bases of the junction outside any gene match.